This entry lists 6 T cell receptor beta chains sequenced from one sample in a study of shared clonotypes between healthy human individuals. Here immunoSEQ multiplex PCR was the method, and the copy in TCRdb shows in-frame clones only, minus some. The table lists about 2.5 million clones, around 90% of them singletons. The sequenced sample was naive CD4+ T cells from PBMCs. Subset in this sample: CD45RA+ positively selected. These receptors all stem from a man younger than 35 in good health. Some clones in this sample may be carry-over from other donors' samples.

This clone was recorded once. The V and J genes are TRBV5-6 and TRBJ2-4; tentatively, D is TRBD1 or TRBD2 (6 bases each). Trimming took 5 bases from V and 8 from J, leaving 11 bases between them. CDR1 and CDR2 (germline): SGHDT, YYEEEE. The CDR3 loop spans 12 amino acids. The DNA for the CDR3 is TGTGCCAGCAGGTCCGGGGGCGACATTCAGTACTTC. The encoded protein is CASRSGGDIQYF.

This clone came up once. At one end the junction does not follow the germline gene, possibly because of a read error. This CDR3 is also generated by other DNA sequences in the sample. J is TRBJ2-7 and V is TRBV29-1; D is ambiguous. This CDR3 spans 14 amino acids. CDR1 and CDR2 from the germline V gene are SQVTM and ANQGSEA. This CDR3 reads CSVVTKPRTTEQYF. The CDR3 nucleotides read TGCAGCGTTGTGACCAAGCCCCGAACGACGGAGCAGTACTTT.

The chain employs TRBV5-5 and TRBJ2-7; possibly TRBD1 for D (6 bases). Germline V CDR1 and CDR2: SGHKS, YYEKEE (reference sequence). Trimming took off 0 bases at V and 3 bases at J, with 13 bases between the two ends. This CDR3 has 15 amino acids. The CDR3 DNA reads as TGTGCCAGCAGCTTGGTTACGGACAGCCGCTACGAGCAGTACTTC. Translated, it gives CASSLVTDSRYEQYF.

The chain recombines TRBV15 with TRBJ1-5; 7 bases agree with TRBD1. Germline CDR1 is LNHNV and CDR2 is YYDKDF (reference sequence). Trimming cost V 0 bases and J 6 bases; bases outside gene matches: 5. CDR3 length: 15 amino acids. In DNA, the CDR3 is TGTGCCACCAGCAGAGAACAGGGGCGAGGTCAGCCCCAGCATTTT. This encodes CATSREQGRGQPQHF.

V and J are TRBV6-6 and TRBJ1-1; 9 positions agree with TRBD1. This CDR3 spans 15 amino acids. The junction had 7 bases not matched to a gene; V was cut back by 5 bases and J by 3 bases. The germline CDR1 and CDR2 sequences are MNHNY and SVGAGI (reference sequence). The CDR3 here is CASSTDRGRDTEAFF. The CDR3 coding sequence is TGTGCCAGCAGTACGGACAGGGGCCGGGACACTGAAGCTTTCTTT.

The genes are TRBV5-1 and TRBJ2-3; TRBD2 aligns across 11 bases. Germline V gene sequence: CDR1 SGHRS, CDR2 YFSETQ. The CDR3 is 14 amino acids. V trimming: 7 bases; J trimming: 1 base; junction bases outside the gene matches: 2. CDR3 in amino acids: CASGGLAGTDTQYF. The CDR3 DNA is TGCGCCAGCGGGGGACTAGCGGGCACAGATACGCAGTATTTT. Based on the CDR3 plus reference TRBV5-1 and TRBJ2-3, the full variable domain is KAGVTQTPRYLIKTRGQQVTLSCSPISGHRSVSWYQQTPGQGLQFLFEYFSETQRNKGNFPGRFSGRQFSNSRSEMNVSTLELGDSALYLCASGGLAGTDTQYFGPGTRLTVL.